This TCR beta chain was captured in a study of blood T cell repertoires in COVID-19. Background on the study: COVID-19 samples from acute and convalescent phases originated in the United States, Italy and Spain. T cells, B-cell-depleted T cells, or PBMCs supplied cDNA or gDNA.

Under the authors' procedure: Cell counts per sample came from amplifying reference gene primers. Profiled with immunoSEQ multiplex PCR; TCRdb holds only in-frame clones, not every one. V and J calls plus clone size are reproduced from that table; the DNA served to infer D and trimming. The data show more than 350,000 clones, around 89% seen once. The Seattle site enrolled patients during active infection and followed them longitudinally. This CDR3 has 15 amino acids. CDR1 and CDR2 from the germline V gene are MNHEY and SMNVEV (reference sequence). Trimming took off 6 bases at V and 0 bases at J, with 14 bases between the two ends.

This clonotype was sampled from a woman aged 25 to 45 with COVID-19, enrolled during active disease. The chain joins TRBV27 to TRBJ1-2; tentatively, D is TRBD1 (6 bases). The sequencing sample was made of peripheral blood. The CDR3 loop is CASRKTGSPNYGYTF. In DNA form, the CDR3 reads TGTGCCAGCAGGAAAACAGGGAGCCCTAACTATGGCTACACCTTC.